The rows below give T cell receptor beta chains drawn from one sample of a study of identical twins. TCRdb ran MiXCR on the 5' RACE reads and lists one entry per CDR3 protein. The sample has hundreds of thousands of distinct CDR3 sequences, over 9% seen once. The same sample was also used in a study of yellow fever vaccine responses in identical twins.

Specimen: CD8+ T cells sorted from blood. All receptors derive from a woman between 18 and 29 years old in good health. CDR3s include the opening cysteine and the closing phenylalanine or tryptophan. The D gene is left open where the match is weak. The size of a clone is reported for some rows only, either as once, few or many, or as a class for expanded clones.

>NA|NA|TRBV28|TRBJ2-7
CASRESSGQTYEQYF
TGTGCCAGCAGGGAATCGTCCGGGCAGACCTACGAGCAGTACTTC
>TRBD1|NA|TRBV2|TRBJ2-2
CASSAGQGYGELFF
TGTGCCAGCAGTGCCGGACAGGGATACGGGGAGCTGTTTTTT
>NA|few|TRBV7-9|TRBJ2-5
CASSLAGFEGEETQYF
TGTGCCAGCAGCTTAGCGGGATTCGAGGGGGAAGAGACCCAGTACTTC
>TRBD2|NA|TRBV28|TRBJ2-3
CASLGLAPNTDTQYF
TGTGCCAGTCTCGGACTAGCCCCGAACACAGATACGCAGTATTTT
>TRBD1|few|TRBV7-9|TRBJ2-2
CASSSGQGADGELFF
TGTGCCAGCAGCTCAGGACAGGGGGCGGACGGGGAGCTGTTTTTT
>TRBD2|many|TRBV29-1|TRBJ2-1
CSVGREEPYNEQFF
TGCAGCGTGGGACGGGAGGAACCCTACAATGAGCAGTTCTTC
>TRBD2|NA|TRBV7-8|TRBJ2-1
CASSLPAGVYNEQFF
TGTGCCAGCAGCTTACCAGCGGGGGTATACAATGAGCAGTTCTTC
>TRBD2|NA|TRBV6-1|TRBJ2-7
CASTLGGSGEQYF
TGTGCCAGCACCCTTGGCGGGAGTGGGGAGCAGTACTTC
>NA|NA|TRBV6-2/TRBV6-3|TRBJ2-7
CASSRDPWGYSYEQYF
TGTGCCAGCAGCCGAGACCCGTGGGGATACTCCTACGAGCAGTACTTC
>NA|many|TRBV3-1|TRBJ1-5
CASSQGTGWQPQHF
TGTGCCAGCAGCCAAGGAACAGGGTGGCAGCCCCAGCATTTT
>NA|many|TRBV28|TRBJ2-1
CASSPSDEQFF
TGTGCCAGCAGTCCCTCGGATGAGCAGTTCTTC
>TRBD2|few|TRBV4-1|TRBJ2-1
CATGGTSGESSYNEQFF
TGCGCCACAGGTGGGACTAGCGGGGAAAGCTCCTACAATGAGCAGTTCTTC
>NA|many|TRBV6-1|TRBJ1-5
CASSASYSNQPQHF
TGTGCCAGCAGCGCAAGTTATAGCAATCAGCCCCAGCATTTT
>TRBD1|few|TRBV6-2/TRBV6-3|TRBJ1-2
CASSYPGQGSYGYTF
TGTGCCAGCAGTTACCCGGGACAGGGTTCCTATGGCTACACCTTC
>TRBD1|NA|TRBV27|TRBJ2-2
CASSPYRTGGELFF
TGTGCCAGCAGTCCTTATAGGACAGGCGGGGAGCTGTTTTTT
>NA|NA|TRBV11-2|TRBJ2-6
CASSVQGGFRSGANVLTF
TGTGCCAGCAGCGTACAGGGTGGGTTTAGGTCTGGGGCCAACGTCCTGACTTTC
>NA|few|TRBV4-1|TRBJ2-5
CASSQLQRAGETQYF
TGCGCCAGCAGCCAACTCCAGCGGGCAGGAGAGACCCAGTACTTC
>NA|NA|TRBV5-6|TRBJ2-1
CASSLAPIEQFF
TGTGCCAGCAGCTTGGCCCCTATTGAGCAGTTCTTC